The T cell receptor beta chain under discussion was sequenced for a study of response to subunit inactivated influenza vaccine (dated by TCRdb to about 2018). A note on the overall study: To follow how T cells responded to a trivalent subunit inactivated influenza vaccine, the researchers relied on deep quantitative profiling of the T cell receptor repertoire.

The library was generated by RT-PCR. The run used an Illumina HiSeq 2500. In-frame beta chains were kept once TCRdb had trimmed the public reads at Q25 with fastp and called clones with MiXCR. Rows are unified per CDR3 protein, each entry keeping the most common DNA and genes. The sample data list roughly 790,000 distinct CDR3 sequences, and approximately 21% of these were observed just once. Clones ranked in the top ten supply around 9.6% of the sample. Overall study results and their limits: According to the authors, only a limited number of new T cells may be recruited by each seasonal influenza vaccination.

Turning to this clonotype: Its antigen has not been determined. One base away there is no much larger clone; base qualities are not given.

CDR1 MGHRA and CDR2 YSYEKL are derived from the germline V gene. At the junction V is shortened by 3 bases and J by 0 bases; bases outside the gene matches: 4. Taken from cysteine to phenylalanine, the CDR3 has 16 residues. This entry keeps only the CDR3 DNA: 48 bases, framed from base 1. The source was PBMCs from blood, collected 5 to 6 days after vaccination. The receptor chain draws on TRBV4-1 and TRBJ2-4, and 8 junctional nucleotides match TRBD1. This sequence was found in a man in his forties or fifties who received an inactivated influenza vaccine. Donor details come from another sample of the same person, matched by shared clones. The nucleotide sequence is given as TGCGCCAGCAGCCATCGCGGACAGGGAGCCAAAAACATTCAGTACTTC. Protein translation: CASSHRGQGAKNIQYF.